This TCR beta chain comes out of a study of cytomegalovirus exposure and HLA in healthy donors. Primers included in the PCR were 60 Vbeta and 13 Jbeta primers. Sequencing was performed with immunoSEQ multiplex PCR; in TCRdb, only in-frame clones are kept and a portion is missing. This sample has 85,000 to 100,000 clones, with under 80% found just once. V shed 5 bases, J shed 0 bases, and the junction held 7 bases outside the gene matches. The length of the CDR3 is 15 residues. CDR1 is MNHNS, CDR2 SASEGT, per germline. Sequences were obtained from PBMCs. V usage is TRBV6-1 and J usage is TRBJ2-7, with 7 bases matching TRBD1. This TCR derives from a human donor in good health. The CDR3 DNA is TGTGCCAGCAGTCCCCGGGACAGAGACTCCTACGAGCAGTACTTC. Encoded protein: CASSPRDRDSYEQYF.